The rows below give T cell receptor beta chains drawn from one sample of a study of T-cell memory formation after mild COVID-19. One entry per CDR3 protein results from TCRdb running MiXCR on the 5' RACE reads. The sample contains some 330,000 distinct CDR3 sequences, approximately 21% of which appear only once. The sequenced sample consisted of PBMCs or a T cell subset sorted from them (not recorded which). These TCRs come from an adult woman who had mild COVID-19 (a few samples of this study predate the infection). Cell type and time point are not known. Each CDR3 is given with its conserved first and last residue. D genes are given only for firm matches. A clone size is listed for some rows: how often the clone was seen (once, few, many), or a class if it is expanded.

-,TRBV4-3,TRBJ2-7,few,CASSQAGQTHEQYF,TGCGCCAGCAGCCAAGCCGGACAGACCCACGAGCAGTACTTC
-,TRBV23-1,TRBJ1-2,-,CASNHGQCPTYGYTF,TGCGCCAGCAATCACGGACAGTGCCCTACCTATGGCTACACCTTC
-,TRBV7-6,TRBJ2-1,many,CASSLNGGGRLDNEQFF,TGTGCCAGCAGCTTAAATGGGGGCGGGAGACTGGACAATGAGCAGTTCTTC
TRBD1,TRBV6-2/TRBV6-3,TRBJ2-7,many,CASSYPGTGFYEQYF,TGTGCCAGCAGTTACCCCGGGACAGGGTTCTACGAGCAGTACTTC
-,TRBV18,TRBJ2-4,-,CASSPPLQRGDIQYF,-
-,TRBV11-2,TRBJ2-2,once,CASSLGGSPGELFF,TGTGCCAGCAGCTTAGGGGGCTCCCCCGGGGAGCTGTTTTTT
TRBD1,TRBV29-1,TRBJ1-2,few,CSAIDRGGYGYTF,TGCAGCGCGATAGACAGGGGAGGGTATGGCTACACCTTC
-,TRBV4-3,TRBJ2-2,few,CASSQGWGTGELFF,TGCGCCAGCAGCCAAGGGTGGGGGACCGGGGAGCTGTTTTTT
TRBD1,TRBV5-1,TRBJ2-3,once,CASTSGTGEDTQYF,TGCGCCAGCACAAGCGGGACAGGGGAAGATACGCAGTATTTT
TRBD2,TRBV7-2,TRBJ2-7,few,CASSLDRGGSYEQYF,TGTGCCAGCAGCTTAGACCGGGGGGGCTCCTACGAGCAGTACTTC
-,TRBV28,TRBJ1-3,-,CASSSTGPGNTIYF,TGTGCCAGCAGCTCTACAGGGCCTGGAAACACCATATATTTT
-,TRBV5-1,TRBJ2-7,-,CASSLGLTGASYEQYF,TGCGCCAGCAGCTTGGGTCTTACCGGGGCCTCCTACGAGCAGTACTTC
-,TRBV6-1,TRBJ2-1,few,CASSRDTSAYNEQFF,TGTGCCAGCAGCCGGGACACCTCGGCCTACAATGAGCAGTTCTTC
-,TRBV30,TRBJ2-7,-,CAWRYGTYEQYF,TGTGCCTGGAGGTACGGGACCTACGAGCAGTACTTC
-,TRBV7-2,TRBJ1-2,-,CASSLFFQVPWGGYTF,TGTGCCAGCAGCTTATTCTTTCAGGTCCCATGGGGTGGCTACACCTTC
TRBD2,TRBV7-9,TRBJ2-1,-,CASSSTPGLAGAPASMRQFF,TGTGCCAGCAGCTCTACCCCGGGACTAGCGGGAGCCCCGGCATCAATGAGGCAGTTCTTC
TRBD2,TRBV20-1,TRBJ2-3,many,CSAAGASGSATDTQYF,TGCAGTGCCGCCGGGGCTAGCGGGAGTGCCACAGATACGCAGTATTTT
-,TRBV25-1,TRBJ2-2,few,CASSGKGGELFF,TGTGCCAGCAGTGGGAAGGGCGGGGAGCTGTTTTTT
-,TRBV12-3/TRBV12-4,TRBJ2-5,few,CASSGVGQGTQYF,TGTGCCAGCAGCGGAGTGGGCCAGGGGACCCAGTACTTC
-,TRBV29-1,TRBJ2-7,-,CSVGGWAGYEQYF,TGCAGCGTTGGGGGCTGGGCAGGCTACGAGCAGTACTTC
-,TRBV7-2,TRBJ2-2,few,CASSPGEVGTGELFF,TGTGCCAGCAGCCCGGGAGAAGTGGGAACCGGGGAGCTGTTTTTT
TRBD1,TRBV29-1,TRBJ2-7,many,CSVGQGIYEQYF,TGCAGCGTTGGACAGGGTATCTACGAGCAGTACTTC
-,TRBV12-3/TRBV12-4,TRBJ1-1,-,CASSLWEGDTEAFF,TGTGCCAGCAGTTTATGGGAGGGAGACACTGAAGCTTTCTTT
-,TRBV3-1,TRBJ2-4,-,CASSLRAKNIQYF,TGTGCCAGCAGCCTACGGGCCAAAAACATTCAGTACTTC
-,TRBV21-1,TRBJ2-7,many,CASSPYEQYF,TGTGCCAGCAGCCCCTACGAGCAGTACTTC
-,TRBV12-3/TRBV12-4,TRBJ1-5,-,CASSVEGQPQHF,TGTGCCAGCAGTGTCGAGGGTCAGCCCCAGCATTTT
-,TRBV11-3,TRBJ2-7,-,CASSFAETYEQYF,TGTGCCAGCAGCTTTGCAGAGACCTACGAGCAGTACTTC
-,TRBV9,TRBJ2-1,-,CASSVVGSGSYNEQFF,TGTGCCAGCAGCGTAGTCGGGTCGGGTTCCTACAATGAGCAGTTCTTC
-,TRBV2,TRBJ2-7,few,CASSGNWGYEQYF,TGTGCCAGCAGTGGGAACTGGGGATACGAGCAGTACTTC
TRBD1,TRBV7-9,TRBJ2-1,-,CASSLLGTGGNEQFF,TGTGCCAGCAGCTTATTAGGGACAGGGGGCAATGAGCAGTTCTTC
-,TRBV30,TRBJ1-1,few,CAWSVIHSANAEAFF,TGTGCCTGGAGTGTAATTCACAGTGCGAACGCTGAAGCTTTCTTT
TRBD1,TRBV2,TRBJ2-7,few,CASGDRASYEQYF,TGTGCCAGTGGGGACAGGGCCTCCTACGAGCAGTACTTC
-,TRBV3-1,TRBJ2-5,-,CASSQDRTGKGYF,TGTGCCAGCAGCCAAGATAGGACTGGAAAAGGGTACTTC
-,TRBV11-2,TRBJ2-6,-,CASSVLRSGANVLTF,TGTGCCAGCAGCGTTTTGAGGTCCGGGGCCAACGTCCTGACTTTC
TRBD2,TRBV11-3,TRBJ2-3,-,CASSPNPWDWREGLDTQYF,TGTGCCAGCAGCCCTAACCCCTGGGATTGGCGGGAGGGTCTGGATACGCAGTATTTT
-,TRBV18,TRBJ1-2,-,CASSPDNPHYGYTF,TGTGCCAGCTCACCGGACAATCCCCACTATGGCTACACCTTC
TRBD1,TRBV10-3,TRBJ1-1,-,CAISHSKGADTEAFF,TGTGCCATCAGCCACTCGAAGGGGGCTGACACTGAAGCTTTCTTT
-,TRBV10-3,TRBJ2-1,-,CATRLGETHNEQFF,TGTGCCACCCGACTGGGGGAGACCCACAATGAGCAGTTCTTC
TRBD1,TRBV7-8,TRBJ1-1,-,CASSQASGGTEAFF,TGTGCCAGCAGCCAGGCGTCAGGGGGCACTGAAGCTTTCTTT
-,TRBV12-3/TRBV12-4,TRBJ1-2,few,CASSSRQDYTF,TGTGCCAGCAGTTCCCGACAGGACTACACCTTC
-,TRBV30,TRBJ2-2,few,CAWSVTSGESTGELFF,TGTGCCTGGAGTGTAACCTCCGGGGAGAGCACCGGGGAGCTGTTTTTT
TRBD1,TRBV10-3,TRBJ1-6,-,CAISEQHPGQGYSPLHF,TGTGCCATCAGTGAACAGCATCCGGGACAGGGTTATTCACCCCTCCACTTT
TRBD2,TRBV6-2/TRBV6-3,TRBJ2-3,few,CASSYSSGRAGGRTDTQYF,TGTGCCAGCAGTTACTCGAGCGGGAGGGCCGGCGGGAGGACAGATACGCAGTATTTT
-,TRBV12-3/TRBV12-4,TRBJ2-5,-,CASSYGGEWETQYF,TGTGCCAGCAGTTATGGGGGAGAGTGGGAGACCCAGTACTTC
-,TRBV6-2/TRBV6-3,TRBJ2-1,many,CASSYHVGLSGEQFF,TGTGCCAGCAGTTATCACGTCGGACTATCTGGTGAGCAGTTCTTC